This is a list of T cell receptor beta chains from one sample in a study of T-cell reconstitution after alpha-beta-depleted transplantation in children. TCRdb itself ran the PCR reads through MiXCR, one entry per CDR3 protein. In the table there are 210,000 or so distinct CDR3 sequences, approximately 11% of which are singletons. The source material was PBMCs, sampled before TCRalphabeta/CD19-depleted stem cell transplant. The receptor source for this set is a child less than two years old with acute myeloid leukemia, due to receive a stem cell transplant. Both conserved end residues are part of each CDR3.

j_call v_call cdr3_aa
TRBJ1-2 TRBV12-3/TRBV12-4 CASSQQGAYEGYTF
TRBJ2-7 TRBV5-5 CASSFGPAGGSYEQYF
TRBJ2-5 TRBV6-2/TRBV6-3 CASGDQTLYQETQYF
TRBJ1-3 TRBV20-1 CSADKLSSGNTIYF
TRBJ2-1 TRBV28 CASSLSSSGGRNEQFF
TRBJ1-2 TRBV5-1 CASSLTGGNYGYTF
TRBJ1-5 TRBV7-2 CASSSSVRRGNQPQHF
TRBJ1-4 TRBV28 CASSSRGRQGEKLFF
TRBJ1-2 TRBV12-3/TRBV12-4 CASEDTNYGYTF
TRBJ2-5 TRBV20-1 CSARGTGKETQYF
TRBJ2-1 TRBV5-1 CASSLAPTGTRPYNEQFF
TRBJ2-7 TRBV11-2 CATAGVDSYEQYF
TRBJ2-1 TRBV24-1 CATSPRFRLGTSGSYNEQFF
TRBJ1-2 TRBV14 CASSPSRGTLYGYTF
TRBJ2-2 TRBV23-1 CASSRNRSGQLNTGELFF
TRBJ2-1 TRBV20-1 CSATGPHWNEQFF
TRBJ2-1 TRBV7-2 CASSAPDLDSYNEQFF
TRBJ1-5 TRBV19 CASSIWQGGQPQHF
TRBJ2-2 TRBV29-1 CSVEKSSQGRIGELFF
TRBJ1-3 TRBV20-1 CSAREPSGNTIYF
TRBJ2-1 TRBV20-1 CSASSGSSYNEQFF
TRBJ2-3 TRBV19 CASRSSGRARYTQYF
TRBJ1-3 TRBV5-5 CASSFQGLVGGLGNTIYF
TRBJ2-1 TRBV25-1 CASEGEAYNEQFF
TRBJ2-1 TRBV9 CASSPRTSGGDEQFF
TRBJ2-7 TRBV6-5 CASSYHHEQYF